A single sample gave rise to the 16 T cell receptor beta chains below, sequenced in a study of OX40 agonist ivuxolimab in advanced cancers. Libraries were prepared by immunoSEQ multiplex PCR; TCRdb keeps only in-frame clonotypes and omits some of them. The sample consists of about 51,000 clones, around 81% of them appearing once. The sequenced sample was CD4+ or CD8+ T cells sorted from blood, obtained in a trial of the OX40 agonist ivuxolimab. The receptors stem from an adult with an advanced solid tumor such as melanoma, head and neck, liver or kidney cancer.

This chain joins TRBV6-6 and TRBJ1-5; 11 nucleotides line up with TRBD1. The CDR3 extends over 13 amino acids. The germline V gene has CDR1 MNHNY and CDR2 SVGAGI (reference sequence). V shed 5 bases and J 9 bases; nucleotides not matched to a gene: 3. This chain's CDR3 is CASSGQGAGPQHF. The CDR3 DNA sequence: TGTGCCAGCAGTGGACAGGGGGCAGGGCCCCAGCATTTT.

There are a few counts of this clone. The genes are TRBV4-1 and TRBJ2-7, with TRBD2 matching over 8 bases. This CDR3 is built from 15 residues. V lost 3 bases and J lost 3; bases outside the gene matches: 7. Germline V gene lookup returns CDR1 MGHRA and CDR2 YSYEKL. The CDR3, as DNA: TGCGCCAGCAGCCACACTAGCGGTCGACACTACGAGCAGTACTTC. This gives the protein CASSHTSGRHYEQYF.

The V call is TRBV6-5, the J call TRBJ1-2, with TRBD1 as a possible D gene (5 bases). Per the germline V gene, CDR1 is MNHEY and CDR2 is SVGAGI. This CDR3 has 14 residues. Trimming shortened V by 8 bases and J by 8 bases, and 21 bases separated the two germline ends. DNA of the CDR3: TGTGCCAGCTTACGGGACCGAACCACGAAGGGCTACACCTTC. Translated, it gives CASLRDRTTKGYTF.

The genes are TRBV14 and TRBJ2-3; D might be TRBD2 (5 bases). Germline CDR1 reads SGHDN; CDR2 reads FVKESK. V dropped 4 bases and J dropped 1 base, with 15 bases sitting between them. This CDR3 contains 16 residues. CDR3 protein: CASSPSRGYGTDTQYF. CDR3 DNA: TGTGCCAGCAGCCCCTCCCGGGGATACGGCACAGATACGCAGTATTTT.

This clone came up a few times. This rearrangement joins TRBV7-2 to TRBJ1-1, with D unclear. Trimming left V 8 bases short and J 0 bases short, with 22 bases between. The CDR3 has 17 residues. Germline lookup yields CDR1 SGHTA and CDR2 FQGNSA. CDR3 coding DNA: TGTGCCAGCTCAAGACCCCGGCAGGCCCCAATGAACACTGAAGCTTTCTTT. Amino acid sequence: CASSRPRQAPMNTEAFF.

The chain carries TRBV6-6 and TRBJ2-5, with TRBD1 matching over 7 bases. CDR3 length: 13 residues. V was pared by 7 bases and J by 1 base, with 3 bases of the junction left unmatched. In germline, CDR1 is MNHNY, CDR2 SVGAGI (reference sequence). The CDR3 is CASKTGTQETQYF. DNA for the CDR3: TGTGCCAGCAAGACAGGGACCCAAGAGACCCAGTACTTC.

The V and J genes are TRBV5-1 and TRBJ2-7, with 8 bases identical to TRBD2. Germline CDR1 SGHRS, CDR2 YFSETQ. The V and J ends lost 4 bases and 6 bases, in that order; junction bases with no gene match: 9. The CDR3 is 14 residues long. The chain's CDR3 is CASSRGGQGSEQYF. Here the CDR3 DNA reads TGCGCCAGCAGCCGGGGGGGGCAAGGTAGCGAGCAGTACTTC.

This chain links TRBV5-4 with TRBJ2-1, with 10 bases lining up with TRBD1. Germline CDR1 is SGHNT and CDR2 is YYREEE (reference sequence). V was clipped by 0 bases and J by 5 bases; unmatched bases: 5. CDR3 length equals 16 residues. The DNA of the CDR3 is TGTGCCAGCAGCTTGGGAGGGACAGGGGTACACAATGAGCAGTTCTTC. Its protein is CASSLGGTGVHNEQFF.

V usage is TRBV6-6 and J usage is TRBJ2-1, with 8 nucleotides matching TRBD2. Germline V CDR1 and CDR2: MNHNY, SVGAGI (reference sequence). Losses at the gene ends were 2 bases for V and 5 bases for J; bases not matched to a gene: 8. The CDR3 extends over 16 amino acids. CDR3 coding DNA: TGTGCCAGCAGTTACCCAAGCGGGGGATCCAACAATGAGCAGTTCTTC. Amino acid sequence: CASSYPSGGSNNEQFF.

Details on this clone: Mismatch with germline at one junction end may stem from a read error. The chain has TRBV15 and TRBJ1-2, with D perhaps TRBD1 (5 bases). Germline V lookup: CDR1 LNHNV, CDR2 YYDKDF (reference sequence). The CDR3 totals 15 residues. CDR3 in DNA: TGTGCCACCAGCAGAACCGGGACGGCTAACTATGACTACACCTTC. It yields the protein CATSRTGTANYDYTF. The variable domain in full, completed from reference TRBV15 and TRBJ1-2, reads DAMVIQNPRYQVTQFGKPVTLSCSQTLNHNVMYWYQQKSSQAPKLLFHYYDKDFNNEADTPDNFQSRRPNTSFCFLDIRSPGLGDTAMYLCATSRTGTANYDYTFGSGTRLTVV.

As for this clone: In the same sample, other DNA sequences code for this CDR3. The rearrangement links TRBV5-6 to TRBJ2-2; TRBD1 agrees at 9 bases. The CDR3 length is 15 residues. V gave up 0 bases and J gave up 4 bases; unmatched junction bases: 1. In germline, CDR1 is SGHDT, CDR2 YYEEEE. Written as DNA, the CDR3 is TGTGCCAGCAGCTTGGGGGACAGGGCCACCGGGGAGCTGTTTTTT. Amino acids: CASSLGDRATGELFF.

The J gene is TRBJ2-1, the V gene TRBV5-4, with D uncertain. CDR1 is SGHNT, CDR2 YYREEE, per germline (reference sequence). The CDR3 has 17 residues. V shed 0 bases and J shed 6 bases, with 19 bases lying between them. DNA of the CDR3: TGTGCCAGCAGCTTGGACGGCTGGGGAACAGCTTCCAATGAGCAGTTCTTC. Residues: CASSLDGWGTASNEQFF.

CDR3 loop: CASSLDRVGQGGGYTF. DNA of the CDR3: TGTGCCAGCAGCTTAGATCGCGTGGGACAGGGAGGAGGCTACACCTTC. The rearrangement joins TRBV7-9 to TRBJ1-2; 9 nucleotides line up with TRBD1. The germline V gene has CDR1 SEHNR and CDR2 FQNEAQ (reference sequence). This CDR3 comprises 16 residues. V was pared by 1 base and J by 8 bases, with 11 bases of the junction left unmatched.

The J gene is TRBJ1-3, the V gene TRBV7-9; no reliable D call. The CDR3 loop spans 17 amino acids. V was clipped by 0 bases and J by 0 bases, with 12 bases between them. In germline, CDR1 is SEHNR, CDR2 FQNEAQ (reference sequence). This chain's CDR3 is CASSLAPSPVSGNTIYF. In DNA, the CDR3 is TGTGCCAGCAGCTTAGCCCCAAGCCCAGTCTCTGGAAACACCATATATTTT.

The rearrangement uses TRBV5-8 and TRBJ2-3; a possible D gene is TRBD1 (6 bases). This CDR3 is 15 amino acids long. CDR1 SGHTS and CDR2 YDEGEE come from the germline V gene. Trimming removed 0 bases from V and 2 bases from J, with 10 bases in between. In DNA form, the CDR3 reads TGTGCCAGCAGCTTGGAACAGGGCTCCACAGATACGCAGTATTTT. Translation gives CASSLEQGSTDTQYF.

The chain has TRBV14 and TRBJ2-1, with D perhaps TRBD1 (6 bases). Germline CDR1 is SGHDN and CDR2 is FVKESK. The CDR3 is made up of 15 amino acids. Trimming took 6 bases from V and 2 from J, leaving 14 bases between them. CDR3 sequence (DNA): TGTGCCAGCAGTCCAGAGACAGGCCCCTACAATGAGCAGTTCTTC. It yields the protein CASSPETGPYNEQFF. The full variable domain, rest sourced from reference TRBV14 and TRBJ2-1, is EAGVTQFPSHSVIEKGQTVTLRCDPISGHDNLYWYRRVMGKEIKFLLHFVKESKQDESGMPNNRFLAERTGGTYSTLKVQPAELEDSGVYFCASSPETGPYNEQFFGPGTRLTVL.